Listed below are T cell receptor beta chains from one sample, sequenced in a study of control samples from healthy donors and cancer patients. Only in-frame clones appear in the TCRdb table, and some are missing; sequencing was by immunoSEQ multiplex PCR. Here the sample spans about 200,000 clones, roughly nine tenths being singletons. The sequenced sample consisted of blood. The source is a man aged 30 to 45 in good health. CDR3s include the opening cysteine and the closing phenylalanine or tryptophan. Each record gives: clone size, J gene, D gene, V gene, CDR3 DNA, CDR3 protein. A D gene is named only where the DNA matches it firmly. Only some rows state a clone size, as once, few, many or a class for expanded clones.

>.|TRBJ1-2|.|TRBV5-1
TGCGCCAGCCGCTATGGCTATGGCTACACCTTC
CASRYGYGYTF
>.|TRBJ2-7|TRBD1|TRBV4-1
TGCGCCAGCAGCCGGCTCAGAGGGACAGGGGTTTACGAGCAGTACTTC
CASSRLRGTGVYEQYF
>.|TRBJ1-2|TRBD1|TRBV6-5
TGTGCCAGCAGAGACAGGGGGAGGGTTAACTATGGCTACACCTTC
CASRDRGRVNYGYTF
>few|TRBJ1-2|.|TRBV16
TGTGCCAGCAGCCTGGCACAGTCTCAAACCTATGGCTACACCTTC
CASSLAQSQTYGYTF
>.|TRBJ1-2|.|TRBV24-1
TGTGCCACCAGTGGGGGAGACAGCCCCTATGGCTACACCTTC
CATSGGDSPYGYTF
>.|TRBJ2-7|.|TRBV12-3/TRBV12-4
TGTGCCAGCAGTTTAGCAAAGGACGAGCAGTACTTC
CASSLAKDEQYF
>.|TRBJ1-1|.|TRBV10-1
TGCGCCAGCAGTGGGACAGCGAACACTGAAGCTTTCTTT
CASSGTANTEAFF
>.|TRBJ1-4|.|TRBV7-9
TGTGCCAGCAGCTTCTTATCTAATGAAAAACTGTTTTTT
CASSFLSNEKLFF
>.|TRBJ2-7|.|TRBV4-2
TGTGCCAGCAGCCAAGATAAGAGTGCCTACGAGCAGTACTTC
CASSQDKSAYEQYF
>once|TRBJ2-1|TRBD2|TRBV6-2/TRBV6-3
TGTGCCAGCAGTTACCTAGCGGGGGGAATCTCCTACAATGAGCAGTTCTTC
CASSYLAGGISYNEQFF
>once|TRBJ2-7|.|TRBV5-4
TGTGCCAGCAGCCGGACTGGGACCTACGAGCAGTACTTC
CASSRTGTYEQYF
>.|TRBJ2-1|TRBD1|TRBV5-6
TGTGCCAGCAGTGCCGGGACAGGGTTCTTCTTC
CASSAGTGFFF